These 6 T cell receptor beta chains originate from one sample sequenced in a study of T cells after posttransplantation cyclophosphamide (dated by TCRdb to about 2016). The library was built by means of the immunoSEQ multiplex PCR assay. In TCRdb, the immuneACCESS table is reduced to in-frame sequences with V and J assigned. These tables do not hold every clone; where another copy was compared, an unresolved V gene accounts for under half, and the others remain unexplained. This sample has roughly 10,000 clones, none of them a singleton. Clones ranked in the top ten supply around 4% of the sample. The meaning of the sample's treatment or condition label: high-dose cyclophosphamide on days +3 and +4 as single-agent GVHD prophylaxis. Patients in the PTCy group got busulfan and fludarabine conditioning, a marrow graft from a related or unrelated donor, and cyclophosphamide on days +3 and +4. The material sequenced was PBMCs, taken 350 to 390 days after allogeneic stem cell transplant with posttransplant cyclophosphamide. The receptor set was obtained from a male patient aged 45-60 years who received an allogeneic stem cell transplant from a related donor and was CMV-positive. The graft donor may be the source of some T cells after a transplant.

This clone was observed at least ten times. The rearrangement joins TRBV6-6 to TRBJ1-6; weak D call: TRBD1 (6 bases). CDR1 and CDR2 from the germline V gene are MNHNY and SVGAGI (reference sequence). The CDR3 consists of 15 residues. V was clipped by 4 bases and J by 5 bases, with 12 bases between them. The CDR3 DNA sequence: TGTGCCAGCAGTTTCCAACAGGGTAATAATTCACCCCTCCACTTT. Its translation: CASSFQQGNNSPLHF.

This clone was recorded many times. The CDR3 nucleotides read TGTGCCAGCAGCTTATTCCCTTACAGGGTGCCCGGGGAGCTGTTTTTT. It codes for CASSLFPYRVPGELFF. This sequence joins TRBV7-9 and TRBJ2-2, with D possibly matching TRBD1 (6 bases). Trimming stripped 2 bases from V and 6 bases from J, with 16 bases between. CDR3 length equals 16 residues. Germline CDR1 SEHNR, CDR2 FQNEAQ (reference sequence).

There are many counts of this clone. V and J are TRBV29-1 and TRBJ2-1, with 7 bases identical to TRBD1. The trim removed 6 bases at V and 9 bases at J, leaving 14 bases unmatched. The CDR3 is made up of 14 amino acids. The V gene's germline CDR1 is SQVTM and CDR2 ANQGSEA. The CDR3 DNA reads TGCAGCGTAGACACAGGGGAGTCTTTCGGTGAGCAGTTCTTC. Translating gives CSVDTGESFGEQFF.

This clone appeared many times. V is TRBV28 and J is TRBJ1-2; no clear D gene. Germline V CDR1 and CDR2: MDHEN, SYDVKM. Trimming removed 6 bases from V and 3 bases from J, with 14 bases in between. The CDR3 has 14 residues. The CDR3 region has the DNA TGTGCCAGCAGCACGGGTGGTTTGGACTATGGCTACACCTTC. As protein: CASSTGGLDYGYTF.

This clone occurred many times. The V gene is TRBV18, the J gene TRBJ2-1; D gene unclear. Trimming removed 3 bases at V and 3 bases at J, with 12 bases between. CDR1 is KGHSH and CDR2 is LQKENI in the germline V gene. CDR3 length: 15 residues. For the CDR3, the DNA is TGTGCCAGCTCACCTTCCGAGAGGCGCTACAATGAGCAGTTCTTC. It yields the protein CASSPSERRYNEQFF.

In this sample, this clone turned up many times. Other DNA sequences in the sample encode the same CDR3. This chain joins TRBV19 and TRBJ1-5, with TRBD1 identical over 9 bases. The trim removed 7 bases at V and 6 bases at J, leaving 10 bases unmatched. CDR1 LNHDA and CDR2 SQIVND come from the germline V gene (reference sequence). CDR3 size: 15 residues. The CDR3 region has the DNA TGTGCCAGTACCCGTGGACAGGGGAGAAGTCAGCCCCAGCATTTT. It codes for CASTRGQGRSQPQHF.